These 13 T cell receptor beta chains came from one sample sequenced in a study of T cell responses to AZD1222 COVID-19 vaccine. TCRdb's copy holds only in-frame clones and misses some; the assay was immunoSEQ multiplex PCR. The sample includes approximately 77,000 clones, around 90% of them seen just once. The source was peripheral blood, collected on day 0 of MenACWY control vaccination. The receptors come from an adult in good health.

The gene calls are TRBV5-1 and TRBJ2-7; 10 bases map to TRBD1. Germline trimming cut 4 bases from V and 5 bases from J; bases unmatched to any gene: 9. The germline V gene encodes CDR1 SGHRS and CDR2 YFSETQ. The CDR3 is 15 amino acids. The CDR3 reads CASSQPGTGVNEQYF. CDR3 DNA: TGCGCCAGCAGCCAACCCGGGACAGGGGTAAACGAGCAGTACTTC.

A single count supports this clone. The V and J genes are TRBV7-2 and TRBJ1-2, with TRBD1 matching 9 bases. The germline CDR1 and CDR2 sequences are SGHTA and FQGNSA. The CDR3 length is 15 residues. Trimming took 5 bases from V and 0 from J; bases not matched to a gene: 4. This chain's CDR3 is CASSTDRGTNYGYTF. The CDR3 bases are TGTGCCAGCAGCACGGACAGGGGCACTAACTATGGCTACACCTTC.

CDR3 loop: CASSSSDRNTEAFF. The CDR3 region has the DNA TGCGCCAGCAGCTCATCGGACAGGAACACTGAAGCTTTCTTT. The V and J genes are TRBV5-1 and TRBJ1-1, with D possibly TRBD1 on 6 matching bases. The CDR3 runs 14 residues. Trimming left V 3 bases short and J 1 base short, with 10 bases between. Germline V gene sequence: CDR1 SGHRS, CDR2 YFSETQ.

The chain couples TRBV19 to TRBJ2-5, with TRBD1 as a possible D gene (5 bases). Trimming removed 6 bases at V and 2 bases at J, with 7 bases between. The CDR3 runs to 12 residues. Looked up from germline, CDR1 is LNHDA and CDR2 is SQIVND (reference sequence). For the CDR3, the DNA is TGTGCCAGTAGAGACAGACAAGAGACCCAGTACTTC. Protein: CASRDRQETQYF.

CDR3 loop: CASSLPQGNEQFF. CDR3 in DNA: TGTGCCAGCAGCTTACCGCAGGGCAATGAGCAGTTCTTC. This chain uses TRBV11-1 with TRBJ2-1; maybe TRBD1 (5 bases). Germline V gene lookup returns CDR1 SGHAT and CDR2 FQDESV (reference sequence). This CDR3 spans 13 amino acids. Trimming removed 2 bases at V and 6 bases at J, with 8 bases between.

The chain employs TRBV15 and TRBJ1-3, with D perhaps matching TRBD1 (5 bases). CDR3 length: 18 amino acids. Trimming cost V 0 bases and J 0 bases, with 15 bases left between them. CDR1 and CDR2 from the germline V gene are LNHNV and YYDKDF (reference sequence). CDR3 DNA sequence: TGTGCCACCAGCAGAGAGGCCCTTGACAGCTACTCTGGAAACACCATATATTTT. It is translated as CATSREALDSYSGNTIYF.

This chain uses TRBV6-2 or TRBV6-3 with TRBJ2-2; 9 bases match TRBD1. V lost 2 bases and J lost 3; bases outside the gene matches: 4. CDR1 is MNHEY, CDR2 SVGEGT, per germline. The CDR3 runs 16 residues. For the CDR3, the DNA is TGTGCCAGCAGTTACACCGGGACAGGGCACACCGGGGAGCTGTTTTTT. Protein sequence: CASSYTGTGHTGELFF.

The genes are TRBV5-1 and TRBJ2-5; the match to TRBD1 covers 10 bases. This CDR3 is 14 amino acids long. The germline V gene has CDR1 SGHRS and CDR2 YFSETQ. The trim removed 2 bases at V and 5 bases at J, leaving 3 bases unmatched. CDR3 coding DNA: TGCGCCAGCAGCTTAGGGACAGGGGTCGAGACCCAGTACTTC. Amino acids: CASSLGTGVETQYF. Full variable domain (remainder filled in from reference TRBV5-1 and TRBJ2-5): KAGVTQTPRYLIKTRGQQVTLSCSPISGHRSVSWYQQTPGQGLQFLFEYFSETQRNKGNFPGRFSGRQFSNSRSEMNVSTLELGDSALYLCASSLGTGVETQYFGPGTRLLVL.

The DNA of the CDR3 is TGTGCCAGTAGGGACTACGAGAGTACGCAGTATTTT. Encoded protein: CASRDYESTQYF. V gene TRBV19 combines with J gene TRBJ2-3; tentative D call: TRBD2 (6 bases). This CDR3 has 12 residues. Per the germline V gene, CDR1 is LNHDA and CDR2 is SQIVND (reference sequence). Trimming cost V 6 bases and J 8 bases, with 12 bases left between them.

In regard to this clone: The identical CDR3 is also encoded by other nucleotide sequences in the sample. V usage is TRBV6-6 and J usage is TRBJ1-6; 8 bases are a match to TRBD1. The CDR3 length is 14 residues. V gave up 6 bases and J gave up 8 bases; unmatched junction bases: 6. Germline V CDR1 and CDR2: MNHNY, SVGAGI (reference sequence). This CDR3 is CASREGQAYSPLHF. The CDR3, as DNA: TGTGCCAGCAGGGAGGGACAGGCATATTCACCCCTCCACTTT.

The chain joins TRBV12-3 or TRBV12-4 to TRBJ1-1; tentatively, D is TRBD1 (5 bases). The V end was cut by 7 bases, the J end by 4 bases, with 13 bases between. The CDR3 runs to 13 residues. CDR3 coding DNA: TGTGCCAGCACGACGGGGGTCGGCACTGAAGCTTTCTTT. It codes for CASTTGVGTEAFF.

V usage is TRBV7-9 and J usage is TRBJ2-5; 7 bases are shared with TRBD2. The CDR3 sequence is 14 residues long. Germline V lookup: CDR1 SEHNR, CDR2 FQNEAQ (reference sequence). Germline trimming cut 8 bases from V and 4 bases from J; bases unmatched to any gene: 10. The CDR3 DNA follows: TGTGCCAGCGGGGCGGGAGATTCACGAGAGACCCAGTACTTC. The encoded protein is CASGAGDSRETQYF.

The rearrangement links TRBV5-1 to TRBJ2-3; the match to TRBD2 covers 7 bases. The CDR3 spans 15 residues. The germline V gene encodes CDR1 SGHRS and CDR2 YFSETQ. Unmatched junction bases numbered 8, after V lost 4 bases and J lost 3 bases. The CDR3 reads CASSLSGGGTDTQYF. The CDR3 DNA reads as TGCGCCAGCAGCCTATCGGGGGGAGGGACAGATACGCAGTATTTT. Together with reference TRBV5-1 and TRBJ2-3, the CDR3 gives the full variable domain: KAGVTQTPRYLIKTRGQQVTLSCSPISGHRSVSWYQQTPGQGLQFLFEYFSETQRNKGNFPGRFSGRQFSNSRSEMNVSTLELGDSALYLCASSLSGGGTDTQYFGPGTRLTVL.